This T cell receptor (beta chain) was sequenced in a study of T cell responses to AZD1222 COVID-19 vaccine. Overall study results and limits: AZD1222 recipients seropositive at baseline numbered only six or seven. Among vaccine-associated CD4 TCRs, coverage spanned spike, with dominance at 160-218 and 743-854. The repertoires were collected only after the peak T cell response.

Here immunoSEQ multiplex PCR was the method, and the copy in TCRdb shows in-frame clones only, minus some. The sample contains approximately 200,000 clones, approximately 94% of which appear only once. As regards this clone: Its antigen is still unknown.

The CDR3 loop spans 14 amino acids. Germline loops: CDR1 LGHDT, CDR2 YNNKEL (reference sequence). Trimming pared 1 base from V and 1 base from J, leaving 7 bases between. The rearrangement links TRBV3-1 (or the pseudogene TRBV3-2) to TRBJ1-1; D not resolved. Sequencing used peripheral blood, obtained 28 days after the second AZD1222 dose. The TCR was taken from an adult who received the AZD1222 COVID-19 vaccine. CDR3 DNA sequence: TGTGCCAGCAGCCAAGGCCCAGGGAACACTGAAGCTTTCTTT. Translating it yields CASSQGPGNTEAFF.